Each of the 21 T cell receptor beta chains below was sequenced from the same sample in a study of shared T cell receptors in the human thymus. Assay used: immunoSEQ multiplex PCR; TCRdb lists only in-frame clones, some missing. This sample yields some 660,000 clones, of which about 89% are seen a single time; more than 0.009% belongs to the top ten. Separately, the same data were catalogued under a study of human thymus T cells.

Sequencing was carried out using thymocytes. These TCRs come from a boy under two years old with a congenital heart defect.

The chain joins TRBV28 to TRBJ1-5, with D possibly matching TRBD1 (6 bases). There are 16 residues in the CDR3. Looked up from germline, CDR1 is MDHEN and CDR2 is SYDVKM. Deletions cut 4 bases from V and 0 bases from J, with 13 bases between. The CDR3 reads CASSYYTGNSNQPQHF. The CDR3 nucleotides read TGTGCCAGCAGTTACTATACAGGGAATAGCAATCAGCCCCAGCATTTT. The full variable domain, completed using reference TRBV28 and TRBJ1-5, is DVKVTQSSRYLVKRTGEKVFLECVQDMDHENMFWYRQDPGLGLRLIYFSYDVKMKEKGDIPEGYSVSREKKERFSLILESASTNQTSMYLCASSYYTGNSNQPQHFGDGTRLSIL.

This chain joins TRBV2 and TRBJ2-5, with TRBD2 as a possible D gene (6 bases). The length of the CDR3 is 11 residues. Germline V gene sequence: CDR1 SNHLY, CDR2 FYNNEI. V lost 11 bases to trimming and J lost 7 bases, with 14 bases between them. In nucleotides, the CDR3 is TGTGCCTCAATCGGGGGTTGGACCCAGTACTTC. This sequence encodes CASIGGWTQYF.

The chain combines TRBV28 with TRBJ2-2, with 9 bases aligning to TRBD2. The CDR3 length is 21 residues. CDR1 and CDR2 from the germline V gene are MDHEN and SYDVKM. V gave up 4 bases and J gave up 4 bases; unmatched junction bases: 22. The CDR3 protein is CASSSGGQGGVVAGATGELFF. The CDR3 bases are TGTGCCAGCAGTTCCGGCGGCCAGGGCGGGGTAGTAGCGGGGGCCACCGGGGAGCTGTTTTTT. The entire variable domain, with the rest obtained from reference TRBV28 and TRBJ2-2, is as follows: DVKVTQSSRYLVKRTGEKVFLECVQDMDHENMFWYRQDPGLGLRLIYFSYDVKMKEKGDIPEGYSVSREKKERFSLILESASTNQTSMYLCASSSGGQGGVVAGATGELFFGEGSRLTVL.

In its sample, this clone was seen once. The chain is built from TRBV15 and TRBJ2-7, with 7 bases aligning to TRBD1. After removal of 6 bases from V and 3 bases from J, the junction contained 11 bases not matched to a gene. CDR3 size: 15 residues. Germline V gives CDR1 LNHNV, CDR2 YYDKDF (reference sequence). The CDR3 here is CATSCKTGTDYEQYF. CDR3 sequence (DNA): TGTGCCACCAGTTGTAAAACCGGGACAGACTACGAGCAGTACTTC.

V and J are TRBV7-6 and TRBJ2-1, with 10 positions matching TRBD2. Germline CDR1 is SGHVS and CDR2 is FNYEAQ. The CDR3 sequence is 16 residues long. The ends lost 5 bases at V and 6 bases at J; junction bases unmatched: 10. The CDR3 loop reads CASSQGLAGEPNEQFF. CDR3 bases: TGTGCCAGCAGCCAGGGGCTAGCGGGGGAACCCAATGAGCAGTTCTTC.

This clone has a single count. V gene TRBV10-1 combines with J gene TRBJ2-1; 8 bases line up with TRBD2. Looked up from germline, CDR1 is WNHNN and CDR2 is SYGVQD (reference sequence). Trimming at V came to 0 bases and at J to 6 bases, leaving 13 bases not matched to a gene. The CDR3 runs to 18 residues. The CDR3 reads CASSESGREGPIFNEQFF. The CDR3 region has the DNA TGCGCCAGCAGTGAGTCGGGTCGGGAGGGCCCTATATTCAATGAGCAGTTCTTC.

The V and J genes are TRBV9 and TRBJ2-3; TRBD2 agrees at 9 bases. The germline V gene has CDR1 SGDLS and CDR2 YYNGEE. Germline trimming cut 0 bases from V and 2 bases from J; bases unmatched to any gene: 1. This CDR3 contains 15 residues. The CDR3 region has the DNA TGTGCCAGCAGCGTAGGCGGGGGGGCCACAGATACGCAGTATTTT. Protein: CASSVGGGATDTQYF.

The chain is built from TRBV29-1 and TRBJ2-3; 7 nucleotides line up with TRBD2. This CDR3 is 17 amino acids long. J was trimmed by 6 bases and V by 7 bases; bases with no gene match: 22. CDR1 is SQVTM and CDR2 is ANQGSEA in the germline V gene. The CDR3: CSAFIHGDYIPGDTQYF. DNA of the CDR3: TGCAGCGCCTTCATACACGGGGACTATATCCCGGGGGATACGCAGTATTTT.

V and J are TRBV2 and TRBJ2-5, with D perhaps matching TRBD2 (5 bases). Germline lookup yields CDR1 SNHLY and CDR2 FYNNEI. CDR3 size: 16 residues. V lost 2 bases and J 5 bases, leaving 18 bases between the germline ends. The CDR3 loop reads CASSELSLALGETQYF. The CDR3 coding sequence is TGTGCCAGCAGTGAACTGAGTCTAGCCCTTGGGGAGACCCAGTACTTC.

The chain uses TRBV29-1 and TRBJ2-1; 7 nucleotides match TRBD1. Germline CDR1 and CDR2: SQVTM and ANQGSEA. J lost 0 bases, V lost 4 bases, and 9 bases had no gene match. The CDR3 runs to 16 residues. CDR3 nucleotide sequence: TGCAGCGTTGGGCTGAGGGGGCGGAGCTCCTACAATGAGCAGTTCTTC. It is translated as CSVGLRGRSSYNEQFF.

This clone appeared a few times. The chain carries TRBV19 and TRBJ1-3; D may be TRBD1 (6 bases). The V end was cut by 3 bases, the J end by 0 bases, with 15 bases between. Germline V CDR1 and CDR2: LNHDA, SQIVND (reference sequence). The CDR3 is 17 amino acids. The CDR3 DNA sequence: TGTGCCAGTAGTATTGATGGGGGCGGAACCTCTGGAAACACCATATATTTT. Amino acid sequence: CASSIDGGGTSGNTIYF.

This sequence joins TRBV5-1 and TRBJ2-3; D might be TRBD1 (6 bases). The CDR3 runs 14 residues. V lost 4 bases and J lost 2, with 11 bases in between. Germline CDR1 is SGHRS and CDR2 is YFSETQ. CDR3 DNA: TGCGCCAGCAGCAATAGGGGGTACACAGATACGCAGTATTTT. It encodes CASSNRGYTDTQYF.

V gene TRBV4-2 combines with J gene TRBJ1-2; no reliable D call. The germline CDR1 and CDR2 sequences are LGHNA and YNFKEQ. The CDR3 is made up of 21 amino acids. Trimming pared 1 base from V and 2 bases from J, leaving 29 bases between. CDR3 loop: CASSQANSARQDLPLNYGYTF. The DNA of the CDR3 is TGTGCCAGCAGCCAAGCGAATTCGGCTCGTCAGGACTTACCGTTGAACTATGGCTACACCTTC.

The rearrangement joins TRBV6-1 to TRBJ1-2, with D perhaps matching TRBD1 (6 bases). The CDR3 is 16 amino acids. The germline CDR1 and CDR2 sequences are MNHNS and SASEGT. The V and J ends lost 4 bases and 1 base respectively, with 16 bases between them. The CDR3 DNA reads as TGTGCCAGCAGTGCACGGTCAGGGGAAATTAACTATGGCTACACCTTC. This encodes CASSARSGEINYGYTF.

This clone appeared a few times. The chain uses TRBV6-6 and TRBJ1-5; D uncertain. V lost 0 bases to trimming and J lost 5 bases, with 5 bases between them. The CDR3 consists of 13 residues. Germline CDR1 and CDR2: MNHNY and SVGAGI (reference sequence). The CDR3 loop is CASSYSADQPQHF. CDR3 coding DNA: TGTGCCAGCAGTTACTCAGCCGATCAGCCCCAGCATTTT.

The chain couples TRBV6-5 to TRBJ1-1, with TRBD1 identical over 7 bases. The CDR3 is 14 residues long. V trimming: 6 bases; J trimming: 1 base; junction bases outside the gene matches: 5. Germline-derived CDR1 and CDR2 are MNHEY and SVGAGI. Here the CDR3 DNA reads TGTGCCAGCAGCTATACAGGGGAGAACACTGAAGCTTTCTTT. Translating gives CASSYTGENTEAFF.

The chain combines TRBV5-4 with TRBJ2-2; TRBD1 agrees at 7 bases. Looked up from germline, CDR1 is SGHNT and CDR2 is YYREEE (reference sequence). V trimming: 3 bases; J trimming: 6 bases; junction bases outside the gene matches: 14. The length of the CDR3 is 17 residues. Here the CDR3 reads CASSCERDRAKSGELFF. The CDR3 region has the DNA TGTGCCAGCAGCTGTGAGCGTGACAGGGCGAAATCCGGGGAGCTGTTTTTT.

The rearrangement uses TRBV19 and TRBJ2-2, with TRBD2 as a possible D gene (5 bases). The CDR3 length is 15 residues. V was pared by 6 bases and J by 4 bases, with 15 bases between. Germline V CDR1 and CDR2: LNHDA, SQIVND (reference sequence). The CDR3 nucleotides are TGTGCCAGTAGGAGGACTCCCCGCAGCACCGGGGAGCTGTTTTTT. It translates to CASRRTPRSTGELFF.

This chain joins TRBV19 and TRBJ1-2; D ambiguous. Germline V gene lookup returns CDR1 LNHDA and CDR2 SQIVND (reference sequence). The CDR3 extends over 13 amino acids. V was cut by 8 bases and J by 8 bases, with 18 bases left in between. The CDR3 sequence: CASARRAGRGYTF. DNA for the CDR3: TGTGCCAGTGCGAGGAGGGCGGGGAGGGGCTACACCTTC.

J is TRBJ2-7 and V is TRBV28, with 7 bases lining up with TRBD1. The CDR3 covers 16 residues. The V gene's germline CDR1 is MDHEN and CDR2 SYDVKM. V gave up 6 bases and J gave up 5 bases; unmatched junction bases: 16. The CDR3 loop is CASSPPGRGKTHEQYF. The CDR3 region has the DNA TGTGCCAGCAGCCCACCGGGCAGGGGGAAAACCCACGAGCAGTACTTC.

The chain uses TRBV27 and TRBJ2-3; 9 bases map to TRBD2. The CDR3 is 16 residues long. Germline trimming cut 6 bases from V and 5 bases from J; bases unmatched to any gene: 12. Germline V lookup: CDR1 MNHEY, CDR2 SMNVEV (reference sequence). CDR3 bases: TGTGCCAGCAGACTGACGCGGGAGGGCCTTTTAGATACGCAGTATTTT. Its protein is CASRLTREGLLDTQYF.